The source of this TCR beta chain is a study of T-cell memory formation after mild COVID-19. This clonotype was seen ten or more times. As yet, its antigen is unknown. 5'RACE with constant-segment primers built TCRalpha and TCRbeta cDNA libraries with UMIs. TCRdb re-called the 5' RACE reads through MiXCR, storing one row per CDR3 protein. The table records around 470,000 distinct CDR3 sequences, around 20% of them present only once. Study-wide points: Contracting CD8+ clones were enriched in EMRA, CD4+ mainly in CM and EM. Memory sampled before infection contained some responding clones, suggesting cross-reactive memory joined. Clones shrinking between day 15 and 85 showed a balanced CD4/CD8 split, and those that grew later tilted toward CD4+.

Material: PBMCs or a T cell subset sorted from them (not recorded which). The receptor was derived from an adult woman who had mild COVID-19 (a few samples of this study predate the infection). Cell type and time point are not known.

CDR3 amino acids: CASSRIAGGTASTDTQYF. The CDR3, as DNA: TGCGCCAGCAGCCGTATAGCGGGGGGGACCGCAAGCACAGATACGCAGTATTTT. The chain is built from TRBV4-1 and TRBJ2-3; 11 bases align to TRBD2. From germline, CDR1 is MGHRA and CDR2 YSYEKL. With 4 bases clipped from V and 0 bases from J, the junction kept 9 bases outside the gene matches. This CDR3 has 18 residues.